This T cell receptor beta chain originates from a study of shared clonotypes between healthy human individuals (dated by TCRdb to 2020 to 2021). Regarding the research as a whole: A few men and a couple of women, aged 18 to 49 years, made up the cohort. Per donor, three plates each were used for CD4 naive and CD4 memory, two for CD8 naive, and one for CD8 memory. Blood TCR repertoires of roughly five healthy adults were deeply sequenced to estimate repertoire size and the extent of clonotype sharing between individuals. To increase sequencing depth and limit assay-specific biases, TCR repertoire library preparation and sequencing were carried out by different laboratories using diverse techniques. Per donor, leukapheresis produced somewhere between about 0.94 and 9.5 billion PBMCs.

The paper's findings and limits, for the study overall: Pairwise subsampling led to the expectation that sequencing depth would affect the degree of clonotype sharing among donors. When a handful of donors were compared, the shared fraction of clonotypes was roughly 5% for naive CD4, around 4% for naive CD8, 2% to 2.5% for memory CD4, and about 0.36% for memory CD8. Naive subsets generally had larger estimated clonotype richness than memory subsets did. Even with the large sequencing depth, rarefaction of the sorted-subset datasets indicated that sequencing was incomplete. Sampling was restricted to blood, and TCR repertoires in tissues likely differ from the TCR repertoires found in blood. Compared with non-shared clonotypes, clonotypes shared by all four sorted-subset donors had higher generation probabilities. The small number of donors limited the genetic and exposure-history diversity represented.

Donors were healthy HIV-negative adults with no recently reported acute infections or vaccinations. Every donor was a Caucasian adult residing in Nashville, Tennessee, USA. CD4+ T cells were enriched by magnetic negative selection, after which naive cells were positively selected on CD45RA and the negative fraction was taken as the memory subset. Blood was collected by leukapheresis, and PBMCs were isolated by Ficoll-Histopaque density gradient centrifugation and then cryopreserved in liquid nitrogen vapor phase. Purity and quantity of every magnetically sorted T cell population were checked by analytical flow cytometry. Each sorted fraction had its genomic DNA isolated and then quantified by UV absorbance on a Nanodrop 2000c. Using the deep immunoSEQ assay, multiplex PCR amplified TCR CDR3 regions from genomic DNA. For each cell subset, the extracted genomic DNA was distributed evenly across all wells of several immunoSEQ 96-well plates, and each plate served as one replicate. Each replicate PCR for sorted subsets received around 210 ng genomic DNA, equal to around 32,000 T cell genomes. The purified libraries were quantified using a Qubit 3.0 fluorometer, sized with a Bioanalyzer 2100, and then quantified again using the KAPA Library Quantification kit. Each immunoSEQ 96-well plate was sequenced on its own single-read 150-cycle Illumina NextSeq 550 flow cell. Per the original workflow: Because the immunoSEQ output held only junctional sequences and lacked quality scores, the filtering could not match the filtering applied to full-length reads. To assign V/J genes and CDR3, sequences were annotated using PyIR, a Python wrapper for IgBLAST v1.9, with IMGT germline references. Reads were removed for weak V/J assignments (E-value above 1e-6), missing CDR3, stop codons, out-of-frame junctions, or ambiguous translated residues. A V3J clonotype was defined by an identical inferred V gene, J gene, and CDR3 amino acid sequence. Percentage overlap between repertoires was computed as shared unique clonotypes divided by the size of the smaller repertoire. Richness of each repertoire was evaluated using RTK rarefaction, the Chao1 estimator, and Recon v2.1 estimates of unobserved clonotypes. OLGA was used to compute generation probabilities for all TCRbeta clonotypes that the gDNA method yielded from a handful of donors. The table comes from immuneACCESS by way of TCRdb, which keeps in-frame sequences with V and J called. Part of the clones is missing from these tables; in studies checked, under half for an unresolved V gene and the rest for unknown reasons. For V, J and clone size, that table is used; D and trimming come from the DNA. For this sample the table gives a few million clones, of which approximately 94% were detected only once. About 0.13% of the sample lies in the top ten.

Note on this clone: It has no known antigen specificity. No base qualities exist here, and no much larger clone lies one base off it. Other DNA sequences in the sample encode the same CDR3.

Trimming removed 5 bases from V and 6 bases from J; the gene matches leave 5 bases unexplained. CDR1 and CDR2 were assigned from the germline V gene as SGHRS and YFSETQ. Its CDR3 holds 14 amino acids, cysteine through phenylalanine. The kept DNA is CDR3 alone, 42 bases in frame from the first base. Sequencing was carried out using naive CD4+ T cells sorted from blood. The cell subset or site label, read with the paper, signifies: CD45RA+ positively selected. The V and J segments used are TRBV5-1 and TRBJ1-4, with 9 bases in between that match TRBD1. This receptor was identified in a man aged 18-30 years in good health. DNA sequence: TGCGCCAGCAGTCGAGGGGACAGGGATGAAAAACTGTTTTTT. Its translation is CASSRGDRDEKLFF.